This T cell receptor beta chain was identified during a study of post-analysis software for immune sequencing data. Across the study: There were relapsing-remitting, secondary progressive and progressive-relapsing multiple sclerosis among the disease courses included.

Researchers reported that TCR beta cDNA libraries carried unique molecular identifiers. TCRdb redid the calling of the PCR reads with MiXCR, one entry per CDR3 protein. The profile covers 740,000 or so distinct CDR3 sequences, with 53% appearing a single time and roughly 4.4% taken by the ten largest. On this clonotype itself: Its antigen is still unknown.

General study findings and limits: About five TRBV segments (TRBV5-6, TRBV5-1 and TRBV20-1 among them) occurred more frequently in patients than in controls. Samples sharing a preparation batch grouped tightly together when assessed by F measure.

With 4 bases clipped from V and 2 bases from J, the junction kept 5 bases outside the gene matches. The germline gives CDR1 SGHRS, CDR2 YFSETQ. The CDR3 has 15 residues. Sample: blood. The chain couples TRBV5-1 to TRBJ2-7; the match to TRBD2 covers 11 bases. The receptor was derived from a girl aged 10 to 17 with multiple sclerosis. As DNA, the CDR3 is TGCGCCAGCAGCCCGTCGGGACTAGCGGCCTACGAGCAGTACTTC. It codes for CASSPSGLAAYEQYF. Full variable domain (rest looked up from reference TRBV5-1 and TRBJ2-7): KAGVTQTPRYLIKTRGQQVTLSCSPISGHRSVSWYQQTPGQGLQFLFEYFSETQRNKGNFPGRFSGRQFSNSRSEMNVSTLELGDSALYLCASSPSGLAAYEQYFGPGTRLTVT.